Described below is a single TCR beta chain sequence and its context. Its specificity is unknown. These data originate in a study of read filtering for tumor transcriptome and immune sequencing. Overall study results and limits: Correlation between methods rose after single-read clonotypes were removed.

This library used roughly 400 ng RNA and molecular barcoded adaptors spanning alpha/delta and beta/gamma chains. MiXCR, applied by TCRdb to the reads, yields one record per CDR3 protein. The top ten hold around 8.3% of the sample, which has under 150,000 distinct CDR3 sequences, less than 15% seen once. The material sequenced was a population of CD138-negative cells sorted from bone marrow. The sequence came from a donor at least 40 years old with multiple myeloma.

Here the CDR3 reads CASSPGRGAWDTQYF. CDR3 sequence (DNA): TGTGCCAGCAGCCCCGGGAGGGGGGCCTGGGATACGCAGTATTTT. The chain uses TRBV14 and TRBJ2-3, with 8 bases lining up with TRBD2. V lost 4 bases and J lost 6; bases outside the gene matches: 9. The germline CDR1 and CDR2 sequences are SGHDN and FVKESK. This CDR3 region has 15 residues.